These 16 T cell receptor beta chains originate from one sample sequenced in a study of graft-versus-host responses after intestinal transplantation. Clones were read by immunoSEQ multiplex PCR, and TCRdb kept only the in-frame ones, dropping some. The repertoire holds about 25,000 clones, with 40% as singletons. Source: alloreactive CD4+ T cells from a mixed lymphocyte reaction culture, taken before intestinal transplant. Subset here: CFSE-low proliferating T cells sorted from approximately 6-day pre-transplant mixed lymphocyte reaction (GvH or HvG direction). Every receptor here comes from a human patient who received an intestinal transplant.

The chain recombines TRBV4-1 with TRBJ1-1; 9 bases fit TRBD1. V gave up 1 base and J gave up 4 bases; unmatched junction bases: 13. Germline V gene data show CDR1 as MGHRA and CDR2 as YSYEKL. The CDR3 loop spans 18 amino acids. The CDR3 reads CASSQVGTGLYLGTEAFF. In DNA form, the CDR3 reads TGCGCCAGCAGCCAAGTAGGGACAGGGCTTTATCTCGGCACTGAAGCTTTCTTT.

V gene TRBV6-6 combines with J gene TRBJ2-1; 11 positions match TRBD2. This CDR3 comprises 15 residues. Germline trimming cut 0 bases from V and 6 bases from J; bases unmatched to any gene: 1. CDR1 and CDR2 from the germline V gene are MNHNY and SVGAGI (reference sequence). CDR3 coding DNA: TGTGCCAGCAGTTACTCGACTAGCGGGACCAATGAGCAGTTCTTC. It encodes CASSYSTSGTNEQFF.

The chain links TRBV7-2 to TRBJ2-3; 9 positions match TRBD1. This CDR3 is 15 amino acids long. V lost 3 bases and J lost 3; bases outside the gene matches: 4. Germline CDR1 is SGHTA and CDR2 is FQGNSA. This CDR3 reads CASSLDRGSTDTQYF. As DNA, the CDR3 is TGTGCCAGCAGCTTGGACAGGGGTTCTACAGATACGCAGTATTTT.

The sample holds a few counts of this clone. This chain links TRBV19 with TRBJ2-1; D is possibly TRBD1 (6 bases). This CDR3 spans 15 amino acids. In germline, CDR1 is LNHDA, CDR2 SQIVND (reference sequence). V was clipped by 8 bases and J by 8 bases, with 22 bases between them. DNA for the CDR3: TGTGCCAGTGCAAATCAGGGGCAGGCTATGTATGAGCAGTTCTTC. It translates to CASANQGQAMYEQFF.

By sample share, this clone is medium-sized. CDR3 DNA: TGTGCCATCAAGGACAACTCCTACGAGCAGTACTTC. This sequence encodes CAIKDNSYEQYF. The chain couples TRBV10-3 to TRBJ2-7; TRBD1 is a possible D gene (5 bases). Germline CDR1 reads ENHRY; CDR2 reads SYGVKD. CDR3 length: 12 residues. V shed 7 bases and J shed 0 bases, with 7 bases lying between them.

This clone was found a few times. The chain has TRBV30 and TRBJ1-6; D is possibly TRBD1 (6 bases). CDR3 length: 15 amino acids. Trimming removed 0 bases from V and 3 bases from J, with 9 bases in between. The V gene's germline CDR1 is GTSNPN and CDR2 SVGIG (reference sequence). Here the CDR3 DNA reads TGTGCCTGGAGTGTACAGGGCCTCTATAATTCACCCCTCCACTTT. It translates to CAWSVQGLYNSPLHF.

This sequence joins TRBV7-2 and TRBJ2-3, with 10 bases identical to TRBD1. The V and J ends lost 2 bases and 3 bases, in that order; junction bases with no gene match: 14. The germline V gene encodes CDR1 SGHTA and CDR2 FQGNSA. This CDR3 is built from 19 residues. The CDR3 reads CASSLRFRSGTGATDTQYF. Written as DNA, the CDR3 is TGTGCCAGCAGCTTAAGGTTCCGCTCCGGGACAGGGGCAACAGATACGCAGTATTTT. Together with reference TRBV7-2 and TRBJ2-3, the CDR3 gives the full variable domain: GAGVSQSPSNKVTEKGKDVELRCDPISGHTALYWYRQSLGQGLEFLIYFQGNSAPDKSGLPSDRFSAERTGGSVSTLTIQRTQQEDSAVYLCASSLRFRSGTGATDTQYFGPGTRLTVL.

This chain uses TRBV13 with TRBJ2-1; 7 bases map to TRBD1. The CDR3 length is 15 residues. Germline V gene data show CDR1 as PRHDT and CDR2 as FYEKMQ (reference sequence). Trimming took 1 base from V and 10 from J; bases not matched to a gene: 10. The CDR3 is CASSLDLRQGVEQFF. The CDR3 bases are TGTGCCAGCAGCTTAGACCTAAGACAGGGCGTGGAGCAGTTCTTC.

This clone was counted between two and nine times. This chain links TRBV5-6 with TRBJ2-3; the D is unclear. CDR3 length: 12 amino acids. V was pared by 5 bases and J by 8 bases, with 12 bases between. Germline assignment: CDR1 SGHDT and CDR2 YYEEEE. CDR3 in amino acids: CASSSTSVTQYF. The CDR3 DNA reads TGTGCCAGCAGTTCCACTTCCGTTACGCAGTATTTT.

The V and J genes are TRBV19 and TRBJ2-6; 7 bases align to TRBD1. CDR1 LNHDA and CDR2 SQIVND come from the germline V gene (reference sequence). The CDR3 runs 18 residues. With 7 bases clipped from V and 4 bases from J, the junction kept 16 bases outside the gene matches. The CDR3 region has the DNA TGTGCCAGTACCCTATGGGGCTATACAGGGGACGGGGCCAACGTCCTGACTTTC. Translation: CASTLWGYTGDGANVLTF.

CDR3 loop: CASRQLRDEQYF. In nucleotides, the CDR3 is TGTGCCAGCAGACAGTTGAGGGACGAGCAGTACTTC. The genes are TRBV21-1 and TRBJ2-7; the table calls TRBD2, which could not be checked here. TRBV21-1 is a known pseudogene. The CDR3 extends over 12 amino acids.

V is TRBV19 and J is TRBJ1-5; 8 bases agree with TRBD1. Germline CDR1 and CDR2: LNHDA and SQIVND (reference sequence). This CDR3 has 14 amino acids. With 4 bases clipped from V and 5 bases from J, the junction kept 4 bases outside the gene matches. CDR3: CASSTGRGHQPQHF. CDR3 coding DNA: TGTGCCAGTAGTACTGGCAGGGGGCATCAGCCCCAGCATTTT. The complete variable domain, with remaining parts taken from reference TRBV19 and TRBJ1-5, reads DGGITQSPKYLFRKEGQNVTLSCEQNLNHDAMYWYRQDPGQGLRLIYYSQIVNDFQKGDIAEGYSVSREKKESFPLTVTSAQKNPTAFYLCASSTGRGHQPQHFGDGTRLSIL.

This chain joins TRBV7-9 and TRBJ2-3; D gene ambiguous. V lost 2 bases to trimming and J lost 2 bases, with 8 bases between them. The germline CDR1 and CDR2 sequences are SEHNR and FQNEAQ (reference sequence). CDR3 size: 14 residues. The CDR3 DNA follows: TGTGCCAGCAGCTTATTAGTTTACACAGATACGCAGTATTTT. Translated: CASSLLVYTDTQYF.

Turning to this clone: At one of its ends the junction is not consistent with the germline gene, which may arise from a read error. This chain links TRBV5-6 with TRBJ2-1; 8 bases fit TRBD2. CDR1 and CDR2 from the germline V gene are SGHDT and YYEEEE. CDR3 length: 16 amino acids. This chain's CDR3 is CASSITWTSTYNGQFF. In DNA form, the CDR3 reads TGTGCCAGCAGCATAACCTGGACTAGCACCTACAATGGGCAGTTCTTC.

The V and J genes are TRBV6-1 and TRBJ2-7; 9 nucleotides align to TRBD1. V was pared by 8 bases and J by 6 bases, with 14 bases of the junction left unmatched. Germline CDR1 and CDR2: MNHNS and SASEGT. CDR3 length: 15 amino acids. CDR3 nucleotides: TGTGCCAGCCGTCTGCCCCGGGACAGGGTGAGCGAGCAGTACTTC. The encoded protein is CASRLPRDRVSEQYF.

In this sample, this clone turned up a few times. J is TRBJ2-1 and V is TRBV11-3; 9 bases line up with TRBD2. CDR1 SGHNT and CDR2 YENEEA come from the germline V gene. The CDR3 is 13 amino acids. With 5 bases clipped from V and 13 bases from J, the junction kept 9 bases outside the gene matches. In DNA form, the CDR3 reads TGTGCCAGCAGCCCCTCGACTAGCGGTTCCCAGTTCTTC. Residues: CASSPSTSGSQFF.